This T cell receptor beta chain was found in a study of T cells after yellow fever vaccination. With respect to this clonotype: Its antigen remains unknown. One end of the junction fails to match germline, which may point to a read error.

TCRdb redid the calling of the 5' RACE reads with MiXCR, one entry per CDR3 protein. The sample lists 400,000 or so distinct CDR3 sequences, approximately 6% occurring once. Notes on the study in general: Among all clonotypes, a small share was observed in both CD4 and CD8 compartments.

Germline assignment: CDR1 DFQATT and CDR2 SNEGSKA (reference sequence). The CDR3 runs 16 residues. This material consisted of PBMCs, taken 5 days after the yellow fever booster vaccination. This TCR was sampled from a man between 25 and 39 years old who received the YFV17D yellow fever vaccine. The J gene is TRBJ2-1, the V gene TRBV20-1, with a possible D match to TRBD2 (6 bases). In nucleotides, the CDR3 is TGCAGTGCCCCTTATGCTGGGAGGAGCTCCTACAATGAGCAGTTATTC. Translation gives CSAPYAGRSSYNEQLF.